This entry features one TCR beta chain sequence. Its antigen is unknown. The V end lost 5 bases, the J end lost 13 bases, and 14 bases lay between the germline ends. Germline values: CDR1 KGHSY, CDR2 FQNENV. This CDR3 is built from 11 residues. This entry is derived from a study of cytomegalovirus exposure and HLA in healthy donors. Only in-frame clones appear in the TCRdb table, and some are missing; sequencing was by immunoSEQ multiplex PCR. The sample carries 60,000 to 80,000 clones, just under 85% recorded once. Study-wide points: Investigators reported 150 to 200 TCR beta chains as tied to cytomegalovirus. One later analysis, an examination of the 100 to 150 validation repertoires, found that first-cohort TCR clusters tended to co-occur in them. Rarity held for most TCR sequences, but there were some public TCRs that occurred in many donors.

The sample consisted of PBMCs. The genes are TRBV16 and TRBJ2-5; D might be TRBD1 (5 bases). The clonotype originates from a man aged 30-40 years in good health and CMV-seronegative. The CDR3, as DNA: TGTGCCAGCAGCACCGACAGTCGTCGGTACTTC. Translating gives CASSTDSRRYF.